This T cell receptor (beta chain) is drawn from a study of neurological immune-mediated disorders (dated by TCRdb to about 2019). Looking at the study overall: Peripheral blood TCR-beta repertoires from HTLV-I-associated myelopathy (HAM/TSP) patients, multiple sclerosis patients and healthy controls were compared by UMI-based sequencing. Longitudinal samples, technical triplicates and paired sorted CD4+ and CD8+ T-cell subsets, alongside PBMC samples, were included among the 106 TCR-beta libraries. Of the approximately 66 subjects in the cohort, about 14 were HAM/TSP patients, 34 were multiple sclerosis patients, and approximately 20 were healthy controls. What the authors observed across the whole study: TCR clonal expansion was greatest in HAM/TSP patients and smallest in MS patients, who ranked below even healthy controls. Expanded clones from different subjects shared no identical CDR3 amino acid sequences, which suggests that TCR-beta repertoires were private in all groups.

Healthy controls were blood bank volunteers in Maryland, USA. For the unsorted PBMC libraries, 2 million PBMCs were stored in RNAlater at -80 degrees C until RNA extraction and were used to generate the libraries. Peripheral blood underwent Ficoll-Hypaque density gradient centrifugation to isolate PBMCs, which were then cryopreserved in liquid nitrogen. cDNA was synthesized by template-switch 5'RACE using a primer with a 10-nucleotide random unique molecular identifier that tagged each TCR transcript. Each sequencing run produced over 160 million TCR-beta sequences covering 15-18 subjects. The RNeasy kit was used to extract total RNA. TCR-beta VDJ regions were amplified with primers for the TCR constant region and the 5'RACE anchor, using the KAPA Real-time Library Amplification kit. A first PCR added sample indexes and Illumina adaptors, and a second PCR then raised library yield. The roughly 650 bp TCR product was size-selected on a 2% E-gel SizeSelection system after Ampure bead purification. Before pooling, libraries had their quality checked on a Bioanalyzer, their concentration measured with Qubit, and their quantity determined with the Kapa Library Quantification kit. Libraries were sequenced paired-end 2 x 150 bp on an Illumina HiSeq 2500. To increase sequence diversity, roughly 24-31% phiX was spiked into each library pool. The authors processed their data as follows. The UMI-based MiGEC pipeline processed quality-filtered reads and removed over 75% of raw TCR sequences during error correction. VDJ genes were aligned to IMGT germline references, and clonotypes were defined by unique CDR3 amino acid sequence plus V-J genes. VDJtools evaluated clonal expansion, Shannon diversity and CDR3 relatedness (CalcPairwiseDistances, ClusterSamples); CLCbio workbench built phylogenetic trees. Expanded clones were defined as having at least 8 unique UMIs, based on coefficient-of-variation modelling across technical triplicates. The raw public reads went through TCRdb reprocessing: fastp at Q25, MiXCR clone calling, in-frame beta chains kept. Each record represents a unique CDR3 protein, reported with the most common genes and DNA among its rows. For this entry, the V and J calls and clone size follow TCRdb and not the study's own pipeline. The sample records tens of thousands of distinct CDR3 sequences, 10% of which are singletons. Around 1.8% of the sample is taken by the ten largest.

The sample holds many counts of this clonotype. Its recognized antigen is unknown. Base quality data are lacking; no much larger clone is found one base away. The trim is 5 bases for V and 4 bases for J, with a gap of 11 bases between the germline ends. CDR1 and CDR2 (MDHEN, SYDVKM) derive from the germline V gene. From its cysteine to its phenylalanine, the CDR3 spans 13 amino acids. Only the CDR3 DNA stays, 39 bases, in frame from base 1. The rearranged chain carries TRBV28 and TRBJ1-2; TRBD1 is a weak D gene call, 6 bases matching. This clonotype was obtained from a man aged 40-50 years in good health. Sequencing input: PBMCs. The CDR3 loop reads CASSPQGPYGYTF. The DNA reads as follows: TGTGCCAGCAGTCCACAGGGACCCTATGGCTACACCTTC.